The rows below give T cell receptor beta chains drawn from one sample of a study of radiation and T cells in renal cell carcinoma. Some clones are missing from TCRdb's copy, which holds only in-frame ones; the method was immunoSEQ multiplex PCR. Of roughly 100,000 clones listed, about 86% are singletons. Sequencing used blood, obtained from a patient whose treatment included radiotherapy and nephrectomy. The receptors derive from a man aged 50 or older with renal cell carcinoma. The CDR3 runs from the conserved cysteine through the conserved F or W. The D gene is left open where the match is weak. Size is omitted from some rows. Given values are once, few, many or a class for expanded clones.

>TRBJ2-7|TRBV21-1|NA|NA
TGTGCCAGCAGCAATATTAGGGGGATATCCTACGAGCAGTACTTC
CASSNIRGISYEQYF
>TRBJ2-5|TRBV30|NA|NA
TGTGCCTGGAGTGGAACACCTGACACCCAGTACTTC
CAWSGTPDTQYF
>TRBJ1-5|TRBV7-9|NA|NA
TGTGCCAGCAGCTTAGCAGGACAGCATCAGCCCCAGCATTTT
CASSLAGQHQPQHF
>TRBJ2-7|TRBV23-1|once|TRBD1
TGCGCCAGCAGTCATTGGGACAGGACCTACGAGCAGTACTTC
CASSHWDRTYEQYF
>TRBJ2-1|TRBV7-6|NA|TRBD2
TGTGCCACCGGGGGGGCCTCCTACAATGAGCAGTTCTTC
CATGGASYNEQFF
>TRBJ2-1|TRBV18|NA|TRBD2
TGTGCCAGCTCACCTACTAGCGGGGTAAACAATGAGCAGTTCTTC
CASSPTSGVNNEQFF
>TRBJ2-1|TRBV11-3|NA|TRBD2
TGTGCCAGCAGCTTAGATTCCGGGACTAGCGGGGGCAATGAGCAGTTCTTC
CASSLDSGTSGGNEQFF
>TRBJ2-1|TRBV5-5|NA|TRBD2
TGTGCCAGCAGGAGCGGGAGGTCCTACAATGAGCAGTTCTTC
CASRSGRSYNEQFF
>TRBJ1-4|TRBV4-2|NA|NA
TGTGCCAGCAGCCAAGGAGGGAGGACTGATGAAAAACTGTTTTTT
CASSQGGRTDEKLFF
>TRBJ2-1|TRBV10-3|NA|TRBD2
TGTGCCATCAGTGAGACACTAGCGGGGTCCAATGAGCAGTTCTTC
CAISETLAGSNEQFF
>TRBJ2-2|TRBV5-1|NA|NA
TGCGCCAGCAGCACAGACAGCGAATTGGGGGAGCTGTTTTTT
CASSTDSELGELFF
>TRBJ1-2|TRBV7-2|once|TRBD1
TGTGCCAGCAGCTTAGCAGGGCAGGGGGGATCTAACTATGGCTACACCTTC
CASSLAGQGGSNYGYTF
>TRBJ1-1|TRBV11-1|NA|TRBD1
TGTGCCAGCATCGACGACAGGGGAGTCGAAGCTTTCTTT
CASIDDRGVEAFF
>TRBJ2-3|TRBV7-2|NA|TRBD2
TGTGCCAGCAGCCATACTAGCGGGGGGGCTTATACGCAGTATTTT
CASSHTSGGAYTQYF
>TRBJ1-6|TRBV7-2|once|NA
TGTGCCAGCAGCTGGGAGGGATCCTATAATTCACCCCTCCACTTT
CASSWEGSYNSPLHF